What follows are 10 T cell receptor beta chains derived from one specimen sequenced in a study of T cell changes during pregnancy in multiple sclerosis. Sequencing was performed with immunoSEQ multiplex PCR; in TCRdb, only in-frame clones are kept and a portion is missing. The sample lists about 44,000 clones, about 96% occurring once. The specimen comprised peripheral blood, sampled in the second trimester of pregnancy. The receptors were gathered from a female donor with multiple sclerosis, enrolled in a pregnancy study.

The J gene is TRBJ2-2, the V gene TRBV7-3; 8 positions match TRBD1. Trimming removed 2 bases from V and 2 bases from J; junction bases left unmatched: 4. Germline assignment: CDR1 SGHTA and CDR2 FQGTGA. The CDR3 contains 16 residues. CDR3 nucleotides: TGTGCCAGCAGCTTAGGGGACAGGACCAACACCGGGGAGCTGTTTTTT. Amino acids: CASSLGDRTNTGELFF.

The V and J genes are TRBV27 and TRBJ2-5; 11 positions agree with TRBD2. The CDR3 has 16 residues. V lost 4 bases and J lost 2; bases outside the gene matches: 6. Germline CDR1 MNHEY, CDR2 SMNVEV (reference sequence). The CDR3 region is CASSSRLAGLQETQYF. CDR3 coding DNA: TGTGCCAGCAGTTCTAGACTAGCGGGGCTTCAAGAGACCCAGTACTTC.

In this sample, this clone turned up a few times. The chain employs TRBV5-4 and TRBJ2-2; TRBD2 matches 12 bases. The V segment lost 4 bases and the J segment 7 bases; nucleotides outside the gene matches: 8. Germline V lookup: CDR1 SGHNT, CDR2 YYREEE (reference sequence). The CDR3 has 16 amino acids. In nucleotides, the CDR3 is TGTGCCAGCAGCGCCCTAGCGGGAGGGCCGAGCGGGGAGCTGTTTTTT. It is translated as CASSALAGGPSGELFF.

The J gene is TRBJ1-1, the V gene TRBV2; D perhaps matches TRBD1 (5 bases). V lost 1 base, J lost 1 base, and 7 bases lay in between. Germline assignment: CDR1 SNHLY and CDR2 FYNNEI. This CDR3 is 14 amino acids long. Here the CDR3 DNA reads TGTGCCAGCAGTGAAGAGGGGCCGAACACTGAAGCTTTCTTT. As protein: CASSEEGPNTEAFF.

The chain links TRBV2 to TRBJ1-2; 8 nucleotides line up with TRBD1. Per germline, CDR1 SNHLY and CDR2 FYNNEI. V lost 7 bases and J lost 8; bases outside the gene matches: 6. The CDR3 is 12 residues long. CDR3 sequence reads: CASIKTGVGYTF. The CDR3 nucleotides are TGTGCCAGCATAAAGACAGGGGTCGGCTACACCTTC.

The count of this clone is one. V is TRBV7-3 and J is TRBJ2-1; 7 nucleotides agree with TRBD2. Germline loops: CDR1 SGHTA, CDR2 FQGTGA. The CDR3 length is 15 residues. After removal of 6 bases from V and 3 bases from J, the junction contained 8 bases not matched to a gene. This chain's CDR3 is CASSPSGNHYNEQFF. The DNA for the CDR3 is TGTGCCAGCAGTCCGAGCGGGAACCACTACAATGAGCAGTTCTTC. The entire variable domain, with the rest obtained from reference TRBV7-3 and TRBJ2-1, is as follows: GAGVSQTPSNKVTEKGKYVELRCDPISGHTALYWYRQSLGQGPEFLIYFQGTGAADDSGLPNDRFFAVRPEGSVSTLKIQRTERGDSAVYLCASSPSGNHYNEQFFGPGTRLTVL.

The chain recombines TRBV27 with TRBJ1-4; 7 bases are a match to TRBD1. Germline V gene sequence: CDR1 MNHEY, CDR2 SMNVEV (reference sequence). The CDR3 covers 14 residues. The ends lost 6 bases at V and 6 bases at J; junction bases unmatched: 7. CDR3 sequence reads: CASRHRGRDEKLFF. CDR3 nucleotides: TGTGCCAGCAGACACAGGGGACGGGATGAAAAACTGTTTTTT.

The rearrangement joins TRBV9 to TRBJ2-7; 8 positions agree with TRBD2. The V gene's germline CDR1 is SGDLS and CDR2 YYNGEE. The trim removed 3 bases at V and 7 bases at J, leaving 9 bases unmatched. The CDR3 is 14 residues long. The CDR3 here is CASSAKTSAVEQYF. CDR3 sequence (DNA): TGTGCCAGCAGCGCAAAGACTAGCGCCGTAGAGCAGTACTTC.

The rearrangement links TRBV11-1 to TRBJ2-7; TRBD1 matches at 7 bases. The V and J ends lost 0 bases and 4 bases, in that order; junction bases with no gene match: 12. There are 17 residues in the CDR3. Germline lookup yields CDR1 SGHAT and CDR2 FQDESV (reference sequence). The CDR3 here is CASSLAGDSGPIYEQYF. Here the CDR3 DNA reads TGTGCCAGCAGCTTAGCGGGGGACAGCGGCCCCATTTACGAGCAGTACTTC.

The rearrangement uses TRBV9 and TRBJ2-1; TRBD2 matches 9 bases. J lost 4 bases, V lost 0 bases, and 2 bases had no gene match. Germline V CDR1 and CDR2: SGDLS, YYNGEE. This CDR3 has 15 amino acids. The CDR3 bases are TGTGCCAGCAGCGTAGTTAGCGGGGGATACAATGAGCAGTTCTTC. The encoded protein is CASSVVSGGYNEQFF.